One T cell receptor beta chain is described in this entry. At least ten counts were recorded for this clonotype. Its antigen remains undetermined. Base quality data are lacking; no much larger clone is found one base away. These data are taken from a study of blood T cells in healthy people across ages (dated by TCRdb to 2014 to 2015). General notes on the study: In model experiments, roughly one uniquely barcoded TCR beta cDNA molecule per two T cells was captured by template switching. Age-related changes in TCR beta repertoire diversity were measured in the study by deep sequencing normalized with unique cDNA molecular identifiers. Donors were grouped into four age groups: young (average roughly 17 years), middle-aged (around 39), aged (approximately 67) and long-lived (approximately 82). Donors of different ages were randomly distributed across sequencing lanes to avoid experimental bias. Using the same blood draw, the study looked at two additional independent replicas of 1 million unique cDNA reads for two donors, one aged 18 to 30 and the other aged 80 or older.

The 39 donors, aged roughly 6 to 90 years, were systemically healthy Caucasian individuals from Russia. Ten milliliters of peripheral blood were drawn from each donor into EDTA-treated Vacutainer tubes. PBMCs were isolated by Ficoll-Paque density-gradient centrifugation, with at least 6 million obtained per sample. Total RNA, at least 5 micrograms per sample, was extracted from PBMCs with Trizol reagent. For every donor, flow cytometry on a PBMC aliquot measured the percentage of naive CD45RAhigh/CD27high T cells. The method behind the library was 5' RACE. TCRdb names Illumina HiSeq 2500 as the instrument used. A second PCR of roughly 7 to 11 cycles was performed with a sample-barcoded 5' primer and a J-beta primer mix. Each TCR beta cDNA molecule received a unique molecular identifier from a template-switch 5' adaptor carrying 12 random nucleotides. Each sample yielded at least 3 million CDR3-containing paired-end reads. All of the RNA was converted into first-strand cDNA using the Mint cDNA synthesis kit, with a TRBC-specific oligonucleotide serving as the primer. All cDNA was treated with uracil-DNA glycosylase and then went through a first 18-cycle PCR with the universal primers M1SS and BC2_uni_R. As for the authors' bioinformatics: Normalization of each sample was performed by random selection of 1 million high-quality reads, each carrying a distinct molecular identifier. Reads with shared molecular identifiers were discarded instead of being binned into consensus sequences. MiTCR, set to a Q25 quality threshold and the strictest error-elimination algorithm, was used for CDR3 identification, clonotype clustering and error correction. A nonparametric unseen species model with Euler transformation was used to estimate lower-bound total TCR beta diversity. TCRdb redid the processing of the public reads, applying fastp at Q25 and MiXCR, and retained in-frame beta chains. One record per CDR3 amino acid sequence lists the most common genes and DNA. The V and J calls come from TCRdb's annotation, not from the publication. Here the sample has about 1.8 million distinct CDR3 sequences; about 50% occur a single time. The ten largest clonotypes hold less than 2.5% of the sample.

Here is what the overall study found, with its caveats: Because donor CMV infection status was unknown, age-related changes in expanded clonotypes were potentially confounded. Bulk unsorted PBMC profiling prevented conclusive comparison of naive and antigen-experienced compartments. Total diversity estimates from one million sequenced T cells were considered lower bounds and underestimates. Compared with the aged group, the long-lived group had more naive CD4+ T cells, fewer expanded clones and increased TCR diversity, suggesting age selection. There was a strong correlation between observed TCR beta diversity and the percentage of naive T cells measured by flow cytometry. As age increased, observed TCR beta diversity per million T cells dropped in a roughly linear way, and a significant reduction was already evident by age 40.

The source is a woman between 40 and 55 years old in good health. The material sequenced was blood.

Here is the DNA: TGTGCCAGCAGCCAAGAAGGGGCCAAAAACATTCAGTACTTC. It specifies CASSQEGAKNIQYF. The sequence links TRBV4-2 to TRBJ2-4, with the D gene too uncertain to name. The germline ends are 4 bases apart after V is trimmed by 0 bases and J by 1 base. Counted from cysteine to phenylalanine, this CDR3 has 14 amino acids. Only the CDR3 region is kept as DNA, spanning 42 bases read in frame from base 1. The germline V gene encodes CDR1 LGHNA and CDR2 YNFKEQ.